This T cell receptor beta chain was found in a study of blood T cell repertoires in COVID-19. Study as a whole: The study drew acute and convalescent COVID-19 samples from the United States, Italy and Spain.

V lost 5 bases to trimming and J lost 7 bases; unmatched junction nucleotides: 3. The germline V gene has CDR1 SGHVS and CDR2 FQNEAQ. The CDR3 extends over 12 amino acids. Source study methods: Nucleated cell counts were estimated from reference gene primer amplification. Using immunoSEQ multiplex PCR, the repertoire was profiled, and TCRdb retains in-frame clones only, with some absent. V, J and clone size are taken as reported in that table, and D and trimming were inferred from the DNA itself. This sample has 240,000 or so clones, with roughly 79% found just once. The TCR comes from a woman older than 75 with COVID-19, enrolled during active disease. The specimen was peripheral blood. This chain uses TRBV7-8 with TRBJ1-1; TRBD1 aligns across 8 bases. The DNA of the CDR3 is TGTGCCAGCAGCCGGACAGGGTTTGAAGCTTTCTTT. Amino acid sequence: CASSRTGFEAFF.